Listed below are T cell receptor beta chains from one sample, sequenced in a study of cytomegalovirus exposure and HLA in healthy donors. TCRdb's table, derived via immunoSEQ multiplex PCR, lists solely in-frame clones and lacks some. The table shows about 200,000 clones, with approximately 78% occurring only once. The sample taken for sequencing was PBMCs. The receptors were sampled from a woman between 50 and 59 years old in good health and CMV-seropositive. CDR3s include the opening cysteine and the closing phenylalanine or tryptophan. D genes are given only for firm matches. Size values are once, few and many counts, or a class for expanded clones, and some rows have none.

CDR3 DNA: TGTGCCAGCAGTTCCCAGGGGGTAGTTGAAAAACTGTTTTTT; CDR3 protein: CASSSQGVVEKLFF; clone size: .; V gene: TRBV28; J gene: TRBJ1-4; D gene: TRBD1
CDR3 DNA: TGTTCCAGCCGGCCAGGGGCGGCAGATACGCAGTATTTT; CDR3 protein: CSSRPGAADTQYF; clone size: .; V gene: TRBV7-9; J gene: TRBJ2-3; D gene: .
CDR3 DNA: TGTGCCAGCAGTCTAGGGGGTATAGCGGGGGGATCTAACACCGGGGAGCTGTTTTTT; CDR3 protein: CASSLGGIAGGSNTGELFF; clone size: .; V gene: TRBV27; J gene: TRBJ2-2; D gene: TRBD2
CDR3 DNA: TGTGCCAGCAGTCTGGGGGGCAATGAGCAGTTCTTC; CDR3 protein: CASSLGGNEQFF; clone size: .; V gene: TRBV2; J gene: TRBJ2-1; D gene: .
CDR3 DNA: TGTGCCAGCAGAGCAGGGCCCTATGGCTACACCTTC; CDR3 protein: CASRAGPYGYTF; clone size: .; V gene: TRBV28; J gene: TRBJ1-2; D gene: .
CDR3 DNA: TGCGCCAGCAGCCCGGCCTCAGCGGGAGCGGCAGATACGCAGTATTTT; CDR3 protein: CASSPASAGAADTQYF; clone size: .; V gene: TRBV4-1; J gene: TRBJ2-3; D gene: TRBD2
CDR3 DNA: TGTGCCTCCAACCCAGGGGGCTCCTACGAGCAGTACTTC; CDR3 protein: CASNPGGSYEQYF; clone size: .; V gene: TRBV10-3; J gene: TRBJ2-7; D gene: TRBD1
CDR3 DNA: TGCGCCAGCAGCTTGCCAACTAGCACAGATACGCAGTATTTT; CDR3 protein: CASSLPTSTDTQYF; clone size: .; V gene: TRBV5-1; J gene: TRBJ2-3; D gene: .
CDR3 DNA: TGCGCCAGCAGCTCCACGCTACTTAGCTCTGGAAACACCATATATTTT; CDR3 protein: CASSSTLLSSGNTIYF; clone size: .; V gene: TRBV5-1; J gene: TRBJ1-3; D gene: .
CDR3 DNA: TGTGCCAGCAGTGAAGTCGGGACAGGGTGGAATGAGCAGTTCTTC; CDR3 protein: CASSEVGTGWNEQFF; clone size: few; V gene: TRBV2; J gene: TRBJ2-1; D gene: TRBD1
CDR3 DNA: TGTGCCAGCAGCTGGCAGGGGAGGGCTAATGAAAAACTGTTTTTT; CDR3 protein: CASSWQGRANEKLFF; clone size: .; V gene: TRBV5-6; J gene: TRBJ1-4; D gene: .
CDR3 DNA: TGTGCCAGCAGCAAACATGGATCGGAGACAGGGCCTCGCCTAGGCTACACCTTC; CDR3 protein: CASSKHGSETGPRLGYTF; clone size: .; V gene: TRBV21-1; J gene: TRBJ1-2; D gene: .
CDR3 DNA: TGTGCCAGCAGTAATGGACAGGGTAGAGAGACCCAGTACTTC; CDR3 protein: CASSNGQGRETQYF; clone size: .; V gene: TRBV6-5; J gene: TRBJ2-5; D gene: TRBD1
CDR3 DNA: TGTGCCAGCTCACCCAATCGACAGGGGGCAAACACAGATACGCAGTATTTT; CDR3 protein: CASSPNRQGANTDTQYF; clone size: .; V gene: TRBV18; J gene: TRBJ2-3; D gene: TRBD1
CDR3 DNA: TGTGCCAGCAGCCAAGACTTACCCTTCGGTGGGAGGTCCTACAATGAGCAGTTCTTC; CDR3 protein: CASSQDLPFGGRSYNEQFF; clone size: .; V gene: TRBV4-2; J gene: TRBJ2-1; D gene: .
CDR3 DNA: TGTGCCAGCAGCTTGGGCAGTCAAGAGACCCAGTACTTC; CDR3 protein: CASSLGSQETQYF; clone size: few; V gene: TRBV5-4; J gene: TRBJ2-5; D gene: .
CDR3 DNA: TGTGCCAGCAGCCCGAAACCCAGGGGGGCCTACGAGCAGTACTTC; CDR3 protein: CASSPKPRGAYEQYF; clone size: .; V gene: TRBV6-5; J gene: TRBJ2-7; D gene: .